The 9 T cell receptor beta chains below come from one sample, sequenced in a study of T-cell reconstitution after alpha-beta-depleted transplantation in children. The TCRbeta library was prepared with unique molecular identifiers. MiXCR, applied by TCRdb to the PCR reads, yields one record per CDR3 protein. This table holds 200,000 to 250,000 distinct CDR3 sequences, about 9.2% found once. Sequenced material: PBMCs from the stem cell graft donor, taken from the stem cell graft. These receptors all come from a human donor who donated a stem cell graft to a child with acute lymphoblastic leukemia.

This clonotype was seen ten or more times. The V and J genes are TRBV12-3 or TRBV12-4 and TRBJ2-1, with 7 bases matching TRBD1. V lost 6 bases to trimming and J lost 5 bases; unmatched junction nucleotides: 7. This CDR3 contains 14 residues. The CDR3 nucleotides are TGTGCCAGCAGACCGGGACAGCCTAACAATGAGCAGTTCTTC. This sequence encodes CASRPGQPNNEQFF.

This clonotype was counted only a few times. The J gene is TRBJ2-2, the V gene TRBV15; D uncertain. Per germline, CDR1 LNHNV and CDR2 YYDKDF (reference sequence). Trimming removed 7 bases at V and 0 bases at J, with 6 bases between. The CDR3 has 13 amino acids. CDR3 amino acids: CATTLPNTGELFF. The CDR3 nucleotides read TGTGCCACCACCCTTCCGAACACCGGGGAGCTGTTTTTT.

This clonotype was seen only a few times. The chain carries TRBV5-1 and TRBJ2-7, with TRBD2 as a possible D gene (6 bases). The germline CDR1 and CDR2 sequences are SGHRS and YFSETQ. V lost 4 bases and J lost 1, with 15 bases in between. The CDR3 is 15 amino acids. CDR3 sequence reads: CASSPGGELSYEQYF. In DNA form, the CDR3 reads TGCGCCAGCAGCCCCGGCGGGGAATTGTCCTACGAGCAGTACTTC.

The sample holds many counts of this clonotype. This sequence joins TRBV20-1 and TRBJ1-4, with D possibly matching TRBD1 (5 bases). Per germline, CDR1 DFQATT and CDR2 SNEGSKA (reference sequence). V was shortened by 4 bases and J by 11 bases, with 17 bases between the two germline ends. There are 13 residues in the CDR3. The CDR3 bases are TGCAGTGCTACAACCCCTCCAGGGTGGAAACTGTTTTTT. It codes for CSATTPPGWKLFF.

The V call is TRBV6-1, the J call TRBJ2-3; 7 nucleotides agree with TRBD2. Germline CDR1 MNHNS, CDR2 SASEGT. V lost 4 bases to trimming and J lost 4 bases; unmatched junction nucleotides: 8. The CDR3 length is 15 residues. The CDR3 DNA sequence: TGTGCCAGCAGTGCCCGGGGGGTTGAGGCAGATACGCAGTATTTT. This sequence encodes CASSARGVEADTQYF.

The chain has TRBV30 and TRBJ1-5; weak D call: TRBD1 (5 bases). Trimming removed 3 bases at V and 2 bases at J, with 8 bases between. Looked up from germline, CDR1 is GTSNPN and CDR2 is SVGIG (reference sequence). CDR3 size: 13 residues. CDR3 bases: TGTGCCTGGAGGGGGGGACGCAATCAGCCCCAGCATTTT. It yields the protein CAWRGGRNQPQHF. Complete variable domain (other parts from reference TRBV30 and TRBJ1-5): SQTIHQWPATLVQPVGSPLSLECTVEGTSNPNLYWYRQAAGRGLQLLFYSVGIGQISSEVPQNLSASRPQDRQFILSSKKLLLSDSGFYLCAWRGGRNQPQHFGDGTRLSIL.

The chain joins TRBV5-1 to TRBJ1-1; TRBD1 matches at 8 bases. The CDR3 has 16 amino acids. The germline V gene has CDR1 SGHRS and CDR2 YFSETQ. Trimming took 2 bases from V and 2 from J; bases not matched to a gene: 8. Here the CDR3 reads CASSFPAGTGNTEAFF. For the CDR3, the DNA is TGCGCCAGCAGCTTCCCCGCCGGGACAGGTAACACTGAAGCTTTCTTT.

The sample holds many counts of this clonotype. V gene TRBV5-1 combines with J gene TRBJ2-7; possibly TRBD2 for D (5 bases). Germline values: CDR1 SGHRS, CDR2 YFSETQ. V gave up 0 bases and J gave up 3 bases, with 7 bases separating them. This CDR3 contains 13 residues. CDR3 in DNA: TGCGCCAGCAGCTTGGTCGGGGACTACGAGCAGTACTTC. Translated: CASSLVGDYEQYF.

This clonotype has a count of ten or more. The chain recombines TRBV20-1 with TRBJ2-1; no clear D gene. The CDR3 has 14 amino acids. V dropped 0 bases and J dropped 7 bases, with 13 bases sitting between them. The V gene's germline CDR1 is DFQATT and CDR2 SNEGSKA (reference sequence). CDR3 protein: CSARERTTRNEQFF. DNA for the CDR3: TGCAGTGCTAGAGAGCGCACGACAAGGAATGAGCAGTTCTTC.